This T cell receptor beta chain was identified during a study of T cells in Graves' hyperthyroidism and ophthalmopathy. TCR beta CDR3 regions were amplified from RNA transcripts. HTBI primers were employed in a first-round RT-PCR of the TCR CDR3. Each CDR3 protein is one row after TCRdb ran MiXCR on the multiplex PCR reads. Of a few hundred thousand distinct CDR3 sequences listed, about a sixth are singletons. Patients with uncontrolled infections, other autoimmune diseases, pregnancy or lactation were excluded. Fresh peripheral blood, around 9.3 ml, was the source of the PBMCs. This clonotype was counted between two and nine times. Its specificity is not known. Study conclusions and caveats: Stable hyperthyroidism was told apart from ophthalmopathy by a model built on 13 V-J features.

The sequence derives from a woman aged 35 to 49 with Graves' ophthalmopathy. The sequenced sample consisted of blood.

CDR3 nucleotide sequence: TGTGCCAGCAGTCCGGAGGGGCCCCAATACAATGAGCAGTTCTTC. Translating gives CASSPEGPQYNEQFF. V gene TRBV28 combines with J gene TRBJ2-1; D may be TRBD2 (6 bases). The ends were cut back, 5 bases at V and 4 bases at J, with 15 bases in the middle. This CDR3 contains 15 residues. Germline CDR1 MDHEN, CDR2 SYDVKM.